This TCR beta chain emerged from a study of blood T cell repertoires in COVID-19. The wider study: There were acute and convalescent COVID-19 samples, and they came from the United States, Italy and Spain.

This table comes from immunoSEQ multiplex PCR, and its TCRdb copy is limited to in-frame clones, with some not included. The data hold 250,000 to 350,000 clones, with 80% to 90% observed a single time. V lost 3 bases, J lost 9 bases, and 7 bases stayed unmatched. Germline V gene lookup returns CDR1 SGHTA and CDR2 FQGNSA. The CDR3 covers 13 residues. The source is a woman younger than 45 who had recovered from COVID-19. This rearrangement joins TRBV7-2 to TRBJ2-7, with 8 bases lining up with TRBD1. The specimen was PBMCs or T cells enriched from blood (not recorded which). The CDR3 DNA sequence: TGTGCCAGCAGCTTCCCGACAGGGGAAGGGCAGTACTTC. Residues: CASSFPTGEGQYF.